Listed below are T cell receptor beta chains from one sample, sequenced in a study of cytomegalovirus exposure and HLA in healthy donors. Method: immunoSEQ multiplex PCR; TCRdb's copy keeps in-frame clones and lacks some. The repertoire consists of over 65,000 clones, with around 80% occurring once and the leading ten covering 2% to 2.5%. Sequenced input: PBMCs. These receptors originate from a man aged 35 to 55 in good health and CMV-seronegative. CDR3s leave out the opening cysteine and the closing phenylalanine or tryptophan.

V,J,CDR3
TRBV28,TRBJ2-5,ASSPRASEETQY
TRBV19,TRBJ1-2,ASSIEGDTGWDGYT
TRBV21-1,TRBJ2-3,ASSNREFTDTQY
TRBV7-2,TRBJ1-2,ASSQTGGAHYGYT
TRBV18,TRBJ2-3,ASSPGLASTDTQY
TRBV5-1,TRBJ2-2,ASSLSRGRYTGELF
TRBV25-1,TRBJ1-1,ASSEYQQGYTEAF
TRBV7-3,TRBJ1-1,ASSPEDRGGEAF
TRBV7-9,TRBJ2-1,SSSAGTFPSEQF
TRBV7-8,TRBJ1-2,ASSPGGIRASGYT
TRBV19,TRBJ1-5,ATGVYQPQH
TRBV5-8,TRBJ1-1,ASSFRGWDTEAF
TRBV7-9,TRBJ1-5,ASSPSGQGDQPQH
TRBV5-6,TRBJ1-1,ASSFSSRIEAF
TRBV6-5,TRBJ1-5,ASSFRGEPQH
TRBV6-5,TRBJ1-3,ASSRGTPSGNTIY
TRBV28,TRBJ2-3,ASSYSGDRTDTQY
TRBV27,TRBJ2-5,ASRTSGETQY
TRBV5-6,TRBJ2-2,ASSLTVASGRTGELF
TRBV15,TRBJ2-7,ATSIGQGVHEQY
TRBV28,TRBJ1-5,ASRPQGVYDGRPQH
TRBV28,TRBJ1-1,ASSLDRVGARSTEAF
TRBV6-5,TRBJ2-3,ASSGRGDTQY
TRBV9,TRBJ2-5,ASSQVAQETQY
TRBV29-1,TRBJ1-3,SGGQGNTIY
TRBV6-6,TRBJ2-1,ASSDRYNEQF
TRBV7-6,TRBJ2-1,ASSLAGGGVGNEQF
TRBV14,TRBJ2-1,ASSLRLYNEQF